Each of the 17 T cell receptor beta chains below was sequenced from the same sample in a study of cytomegalovirus exposure and HLA in healthy donors. The PCR used 60 Vbeta and 13 Jbeta primers. Assay: immunoSEQ multiplex PCR; the TCRdb copy retains only in-frame clones and omits some. The data hold approximately 120,000 clones, with around 84% observed a single time. Sequenced sample: PBMCs. These receptors came from a man between 18 and 35 years old in good health and CMV-seronegative.

J is TRBJ2-5 and V is TRBV2; a possible D gene is TRBD2 (7 bases). V was clipped by 5 bases and J by 7 bases, with 20 bases between them. The length of the CDR3 is 15 residues. The germline V gene has CDR1 SNHLY and CDR2 FYNNEI. The CDR3 DNA follows: TGTGCCAGCAGTATTACGGGGGGCGAGGGGGGGACCCAGTACTTC. Its protein product is CASSITGGEGGTQYF. Supplemented by reference TRBV2 and TRBJ2-5, the full variable domain reads EPEVTQTPSHQVTQMGQEVILRCVPISNHLYFYWYRQILGQKVEFLVSFYNNEISEKSEIFDDQFSVERPDGSNFTLKIRSTKLEDSAMYFCASSITGGEGGTQYFGPGTRLLVL.

The chain joins TRBV5-1 to TRBJ2-7, with TRBD1 matching over 7 bases. The CDR3 has 16 residues. CDR1 and CDR2 (germline): SGHRS, YFSETQ. After removal of 3 bases from V and 5 bases from J, the junction contained 14 bases not matched to a gene. CDR3 residues: CASSSQPTGRLDEQYF. The CDR3 bases are TGCGCCAGCAGCTCGCAACCGACAGGGCGACTTGACGAGCAGTACTTC.

The V gene is TRBV5-8, the J gene TRBJ1-2; D is uncertain. From germline, CDR1 is SGHTS and CDR2 YDEGEE. Trimming pared 1 base from V and 6 bases from J, leaving 16 bases between. The CDR3 runs 15 residues. The CDR3 region has the DNA TGTGCCAGCAGCTTGAGCCATAGGAGGTTGGATGGCTACACCTTC. As protein: CASSLSHRRLDGYTF.

The CDR3 nucleotides read TGTGCCAGCAGCGGCCCGGGACAGGGGAATGGCTACACCTTC. Translation: CASSGPGQGNGYTF. The J gene is TRBJ1-2, the V gene TRBV9, with TRBD1 identical over 10 bases. With 3 bases clipped from V and 6 bases from J, the junction kept 5 bases outside the gene matches. Germline V gene lookup returns CDR1 SGDLS and CDR2 YYNGEE. This CDR3 is 14 amino acids long.

This clone came up once. The CDR3: CASSIFGTGELGYTF. The DNA of the CDR3 is TGTGCCAGTAGTATTTTTGGGACAGGGGAGCTCGGCTACACCTTC. V is TRBV19 and J is TRBJ1-2; 10 nucleotides match TRBD1. The germline V gene has CDR1 LNHDA and CDR2 SQIVND (reference sequence). CDR3 size: 15 residues. The ends lost 3 bases at V and 8 bases at J; junction bases unmatched: 9. The complete variable domain, with remaining parts taken from reference TRBV19 and TRBJ1-2, reads DGGITQSPKYLFRKEGQNVTLSCEQNLNHDAMYWYRQDPGQGLRLIYYSQIVNDFQKGDIAEGYSVSREKKESFPLTVTSAQKNPTAFYLCASSIFGTGELGYTFGSGTRLTVV.

This clone was found a few times. The chain combines TRBV15 with TRBJ2-2, with 9 positions matching TRBD2. Unmatched junction bases numbered 18, after V lost 8 bases and J lost 8 bases. This CDR3 is 17 amino acids long. Germline-derived CDR1 and CDR2 are LNHNV and YYDKDF (reference sequence). CDR3 nucleotides: TGTGCCACCTCAAAAGGTGGCGGGGGGGCCGGGAGTGGGGAGCTGTTTTTT. This gives the protein CATSKGGGGAGSGELFF.

CDR3 loop: CASSLDGQGNEKLFF. CDR3 DNA sequence: TGCGCCAGCAGCTTGGACGGACAGGGGAATGAAAAACTGTTTTTT. The V and J genes are TRBV5-1 and TRBJ1-4, with 9 positions matching TRBD1. The germline CDR1 and CDR2 sequences are SGHRS and YFSETQ. V dropped 0 bases and J dropped 5; count of bases not matched to a gene: 2. CDR3 size: 15 residues.

This chain uses TRBV10-1 with TRBJ2-3; D perhaps matches TRBD1 (6 bases). V lost 6 bases and J 5 bases, leaving 15 bases between the germline ends. This CDR3 is built from 14 residues. Germline V gene data show CDR1 as WNHNN and CDR2 as SYGVQD (reference sequence). The CDR3 bases are TGCGCCAGCAGGGGGCCAGGGGTTGAAGATACGCAGTATTTT. It codes for CASRGPGVEDTQYF.

The V gene is TRBV10-3, the J gene TRBJ2-1; possibly TRBD2 for D (6 bases). Germline CDR1 and CDR2: ENHRY and SYGVKD. The CDR3 consists of 13 residues. V was clipped by 2 bases and J by 6 bases, with 8 bases between them. The CDR3 DNA follows: TGTGCCATCAGTGAGGAGACTAGCAATGAGCAGTTCTTC. This encodes CAISEETSNEQFF.

J is TRBJ1-3 and V is TRBV5-6; unclear D gene. Germline CDR1 and CDR2: SGHDT and YYEEEE. Trimming removed 4 bases from V and 0 bases from J, with 11 bases in between. The CDR3 runs to 15 residues. The CDR3 region has the DNA TGTGCCAGCAGCACCCGGACTTTCTCTGGAAACACCATATATTTT. Translating it yields CASSTRTFSGNTIYF.

Only a few counts were recorded for this clone. The V gene is TRBV4-1, the J gene TRBJ2-2, with a possible D match to TRBD1 (6 bases). CDR1 MGHRA and CDR2 YSYEKL come from the germline V gene. This CDR3 has 15 amino acids. Trimming left V 1 base short and J 7 bases short, with 13 bases between. The CDR3 coding sequence is TGCGCCAGCAGCCAAGTTAGGGGGAGAGTCGGGGAGCTGTTTTTT. Translation: CASSQVRGRVGELFF.

The gene calls are TRBV7-9 and TRBJ2-5; 9 bases line up with TRBD2. The V gene end was trimmed by 4 bases and the J gene end by 4 bases; junction bases not matched to a gene: 4. The CDR3 totals 14 residues. In germline, CDR1 is SEHNR, CDR2 FQNEAQ (reference sequence). CDR3 in DNA: TGTGCCAGCAGCTATAGCGGGGGCGGAGAGACCCAGTACTTC. Translated: CASSYSGGGETQYF.

This clone was seen a few times. This chain connects TRBV5-4 to TRBJ2-7; D is uncertain. The V and J ends lost 0 bases and 6 bases respectively, with 10 bases between them. Germline CDR1 is SGHNT and CDR2 is YYREEE (reference sequence). CDR3 length equals 13 residues. The CDR3: CASSLGANSEQYF. The DNA of the CDR3 is TGTGCCAGCAGCTTGGGTGCGAACTCCGAGCAGTACTTC.

The chain carries TRBV6-4 and TRBJ2-1, with 14 positions matching TRBD2. This CDR3 comprises 15 residues. Germline CDR1 is MRHNA and CDR2 is SNTAGT. The V gene end was trimmed by 0 bases and the J gene end by 9 bases; junction bases not matched to a gene: 1. The CDR3 region is CASSDSTSGGAEQFF. The DNA of the CDR3 is TGTGCCAGCAGTGACTCGACTAGCGGGGGGGCTGAGCAGTTCTTC.

The J gene is TRBJ2-7, the V gene TRBV7-8, with D unclear. CDR3 size: 13 residues. Trimming stripped 2 bases from V and 4 bases from J, with 9 bases between. CDR1 and CDR2 (germline): SGHVS, FQNEAQ. This chain's CDR3 is CASSLLSFYEQYF. The CDR3 DNA reads as TGTGCCAGCAGCTTACTAAGTTTTTACGAGCAGTACTTC.

The rearrangement uses TRBV2 and TRBJ2-5, with D maybe TRBD1 (5 bases). The J call may be incorrect, as the DNA end agrees better with TRBJ2-7. The CDR3 contains 12 residues. Germline CDR1 is SNHLY and CDR2 is FYNNEI. As DNA, the CDR3 is TGTGCCGCAAGACAGAGCTCCTACGAGCAGTACTTC. Translation gives CAARQSSYEQYF.

This chain joins TRBV4-1 and TRBJ2-3, with D possibly TRBD1 on 5 matching bases. This CDR3 is 17 amino acids long. V was pared by 3 bases and J by 2 bases, with 18 bases between. CDR1 and CDR2 from the germline V gene are MGHRA and YSYEKL. DNA for the CDR3: TGCGCCAGCAGCCAGCAGTTACAGGTATACAACACAGATACGCAGTATTTT. Encoded protein: CASSQQLQVYNTDTQYF.